The source of this T cell receptor (beta chain) is a study of blood T cell repertoires in COVID-19. This clone was recorded only once. V gave up 4 bases and J gave up 5 bases; unmatched junction bases: 4. Germline lookup yields CDR1 SNHLY and CDR2 FYNNEI. This CDR3 has 13 amino acids. The method was immunoSEQ multiplex PCR; TCRdb's version includes in-frame clones alone and lacks a portion of them. This table holds 120,000 to 150,000 clones, about four fifths found once. The genes are TRBV2 and TRBJ1-1, with 7 bases aligning to TRBD1. This TCR came from a human donor with acute or convalescent COVID-19. The donor label of this sample is uncertain. Source material: peripheral blood. The CDR3 here is CASSGQGLTEAFF. CDR3 sequence (DNA): TGTGCCAGCAGTGGACAGGGTTTGACTGAAGCTTTCTTT.